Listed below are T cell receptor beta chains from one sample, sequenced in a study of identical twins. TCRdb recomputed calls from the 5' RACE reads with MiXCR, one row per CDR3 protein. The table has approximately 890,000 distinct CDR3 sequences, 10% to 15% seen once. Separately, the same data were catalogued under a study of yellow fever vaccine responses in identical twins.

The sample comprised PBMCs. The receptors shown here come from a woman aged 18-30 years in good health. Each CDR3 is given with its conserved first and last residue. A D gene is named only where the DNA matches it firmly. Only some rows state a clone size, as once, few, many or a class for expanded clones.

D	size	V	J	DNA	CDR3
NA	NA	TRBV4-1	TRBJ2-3	TGCGCCAGCAGCCACCGGGAGACTAGCACAGATACGCAGTATTTT	CASSHRETSTDTQYF
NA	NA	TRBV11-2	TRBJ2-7	TGTGCCAGCAGCACTTACAGTTTTCGGGAACAGATTCGGTACTTC	CASSTYSFREQIRYF
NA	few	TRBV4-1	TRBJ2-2	TGCGCCAGCAGCCAAGTTGGTAGGAGTCGAGTGCCCGGGGAGCTGTTTTTT	CASSQVGRSRVPGELFF
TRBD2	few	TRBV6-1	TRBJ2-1	TGTGCCAGCAGAGGGACTAGCGGGAGAGGGGGATCCTACAATGAGCAGTTCTTC	CASRGTSGRGGSYNEQFF
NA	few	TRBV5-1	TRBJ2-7	TGCGCCAGCAGCGAGTCGGACGGCCCCTACGAGCAGTACTTC	CASSESDGPYEQYF
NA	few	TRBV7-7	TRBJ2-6	TGTGCCAGCAGCTTAGGTCCGGATGGGGTCCTGACTTTC	CASSLGPDGVLTF
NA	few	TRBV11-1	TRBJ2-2	TGTGCCAGCAGCTTACGCTCCCGATGGGGCGAGGGAACCGGGGAGCTGTTTTTT	CASSLRSRWGEGTGELFF
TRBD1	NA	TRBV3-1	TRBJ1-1	TGTGCCAGCAGAACAGGGGGCGCGTGGACTGAAGCTTTCTTT	CASRTGGAWTEAFF
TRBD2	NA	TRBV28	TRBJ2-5	TGTGCCATAGCGGGGTACCAAGAGACCCAGTACTTC	CAIAGYQETQYF
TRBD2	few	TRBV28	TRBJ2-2	TGTGCCAGCAGTTTAGCTAGCGGGAGTAGCACCGGGGAGCTGTTTTTT	CASSLASGSSTGELFF
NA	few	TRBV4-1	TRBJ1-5	TGCGCCAGCAGCCAAGACAGGGTCGTGGCTCAGCCCCAGCATTTT	CASSQDRVVAQPQHF
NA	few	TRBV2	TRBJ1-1	TGTGCCAGCAGGCTATATACTGAAGCTTTCTTT	CASRLYTEAFF
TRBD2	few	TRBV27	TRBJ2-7	TGTGCCAGCAGGGGGACTACCTCCTACGAGCAGTACTTC	CASRGTTSYEQYF
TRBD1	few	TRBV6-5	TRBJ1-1	TGTGCCAGCAGTTACAAGACAGGGGGGCGCACTGAAGCTTTCTTT	CASSYKTGGRTEAFF
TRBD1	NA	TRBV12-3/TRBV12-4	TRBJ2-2	TGTGCCAGCGAGAAGGGACAGGGAAAAACCGGGGAGCTGTTTTTT	CASEKGQGKTGELFF
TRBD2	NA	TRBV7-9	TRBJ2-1	TGTGCCAGCAGCCCACCCTGGACTAGCGGGAAGTTTAATGAGCAGTTCTTC	CASSPPWTSGKFNEQFF
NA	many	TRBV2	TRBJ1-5	TGTGCCAGCAGTTCGGGACAAGATAGCAATCAGCCCCAGCATTTT	CASSSGQDSNQPQHF
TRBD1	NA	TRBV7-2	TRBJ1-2	TGTGCCAGCAGCCCCGACAGGGTGGACTATGGCTACACCTTC	CASSPDRVDYGYTF
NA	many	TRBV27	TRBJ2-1	TGTGCCAGCAGTCGATCAGATTCGATTTACAATGAGCAGTTCTTC	CASSRSDSIYNEQFF
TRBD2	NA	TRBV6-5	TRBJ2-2	TGTGCCAGCAGTTACAGCGGGGCAAGCGGGGAGCTGTTTTTT	CASSYSGASGELFF
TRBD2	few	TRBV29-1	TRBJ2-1	TGCAGCGTTGAAGATCGGGAGGGCGATGAGCAGTTCTTC	CSVEDREGDEQFF
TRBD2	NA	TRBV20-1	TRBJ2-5	TGCAGTGGGACTAGCGGGAGCGGGGGGCAAGAGACCCAGTACTTC	CSGTSGSGGQETQYF